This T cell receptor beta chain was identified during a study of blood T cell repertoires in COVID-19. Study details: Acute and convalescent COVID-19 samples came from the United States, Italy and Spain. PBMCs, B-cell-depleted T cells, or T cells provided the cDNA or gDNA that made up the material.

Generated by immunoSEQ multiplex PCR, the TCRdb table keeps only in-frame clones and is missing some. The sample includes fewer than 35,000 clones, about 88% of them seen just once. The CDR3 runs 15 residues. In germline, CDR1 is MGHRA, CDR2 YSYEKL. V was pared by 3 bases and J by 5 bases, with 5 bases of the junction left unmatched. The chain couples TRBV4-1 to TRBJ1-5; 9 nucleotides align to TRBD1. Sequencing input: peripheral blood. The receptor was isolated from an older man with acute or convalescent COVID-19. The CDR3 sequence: CASSHTGGEDQPQHF. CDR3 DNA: TGCGCCAGCAGCCATACAGGGGGCGAAGATCAGCCCCAGCATTTT.